Listed below are T cell receptor beta chains from one sample, sequenced in a study of beta chain features in type 1 diabetes. Clones were read by immunoSEQ multiplex PCR, and TCRdb kept only the in-frame ones, dropping some. The data contain hundreds of thousands of clones, around 13% of them singletons. Sequencing was carried out using naive CD4+ T cells from blood. These TCRs come from a man in his late teens or twenties in good health. CDR3s include the opening cysteine and the closing phenylalanine or tryptophan. The D gene is left open where the match is weak. For some rows the clone size is stated as once, few or many, or as a class when expanded; others skip it.

j_call: TRBJ2-1; d_call: TRBD1; clone_size: -; cdr3_length: 13; v_call: TRBV15; cdr3_aa: CATTIRDSNEQFF; cdr3_nt: TGTGCCACCACAATAAGGGACAGCAATGAGCAGTTCTTC
j_call: TRBJ1-2; d_call: -; clone_size: -; cdr3_length: 15; v_call: TRBV7-3; cdr3_aa: CASSLNGGSTGGYTF; cdr3_nt: TGTGCCAGCAGCTTAAATGGTGGCTCGACGGGAGGCTACACCTTC
j_call: TRBJ2-1; d_call: TRBD2; clone_size: -; cdr3_length: 16; v_call: TRBV7-3; cdr3_aa: CASSSVLAGEYNEQFF; cdr3_nt: TGTGCCAGCAGCTCGGTACTAGCGGGAGAATACAATGAGCAGTTCTTC
j_call: TRBJ1-1; d_call: -; clone_size: few; cdr3_length: 13; v_call: TRBV7-2; cdr3_aa: CASSPLRGSEAFF; cdr3_nt: TGTGCCAGCAGCCCTTTGAGGGGGTCTGAAGCTTTCTTT
j_call: TRBJ2-7; d_call: TRBD1; clone_size: few; cdr3_length: 16; v_call: TRBV7-2; cdr3_aa: CASSYPLGQSPYEQYF; cdr3_nt: TGTGCCAGCAGCTACCCTTTGGGACAGTCACCCTACGAGCAGTACTTC
j_call: TRBJ1-5; d_call: -; clone_size: few; cdr3_length: 14; v_call: TRBV19; cdr3_aa: CASSIEESNQPQHF; cdr3_nt: TGTGCCAGTAGTATAGAGGAGAGCAATCAGCCCCAGCATTTT
j_call: TRBJ1-2; d_call: TRBD1; clone_size: -; cdr3_length: 12; v_call: TRBV2; cdr3_aa: CASVRQGNGYTF; cdr3_nt: TGTGCCAGCGTCCGACAGGGGAACGGCTACACCTTC
j_call: TRBJ1-5; d_call: -; clone_size: -; cdr3_length: 15; v_call: TRBV27; cdr3_aa: CASSPQQGQGRPQHF; cdr3_nt: TGTGCCAGCAGTCCCCAACAGGGTCAGGGGAGGCCCCAGCATTTT
j_call: TRBJ2-1; d_call: TRBD2; clone_size: -; cdr3_length: 14; v_call: TRBV9; cdr3_aa: CASSEGLAGGDPFF; cdr3_nt: TGTGCCAGCAGCGAGGGACTAGCGGGGGGGGATCCGTTCTTC
j_call: TRBJ2-7; d_call: TRBD2; clone_size: -; cdr3_length: 14; v_call: TRBV9; cdr3_aa: CASSATSGVYEQYF; cdr3_nt: TGTGCCAGCAGCGCGACTAGCGGGGTCTACGAGCAGTACTTC
j_call: TRBJ2-5; d_call: TRBD1; clone_size: few; cdr3_length: 13; v_call: TRBV7-2; cdr3_aa: CASSLDRGETQYF; cdr3_nt: TGTGCCAGCAGCTTGGACAGGGGAGAGACCCAGTACTTC
j_call: TRBJ2-7; d_call: TRBD2; clone_size: few; cdr3_length: 16; v_call: TRBV4-1; cdr3_aa: CASSQAGLADYHEQYF; cdr3_nt: TGCGCCAGCAGCCAAGCTGGACTAGCTGACTACCACGAGCAGTACTTC
j_call: TRBJ2-3; d_call: TRBD2; clone_size: -; cdr3_length: 16; v_call: TRBV5-4; cdr3_aa: CASSLETSIRTDTQYF; cdr3_nt: TGTGCCAGCAGCCTAGAGACTAGCATACGCACAGATACGCAGTATTTT
j_call: TRBJ1-1; d_call: -; clone_size: few; cdr3_length: 15; v_call: TRBV11-2; cdr3_aa: CASSLDTRQAPGAFF; cdr3_nt: TGTGCCAGCAGCTTAGATACCCGACAGGCCCCAGGGGCTTTCTTT
j_call: TRBJ1-2; d_call: TRBD1; clone_size: few; cdr3_length: 14; v_call: TRBV5-1; cdr3_aa: CASSFGTGNYGYTF; cdr3_nt: TGCGCCAGCAGCTTCGGGACAGGGAACTATGGCTACACCTTC
j_call: TRBJ2-7; d_call: -; clone_size: -; cdr3_length: 14; v_call: TRBV28; cdr3_aa: CASSLTDRAGEQYF; cdr3_nt: TGTGCCAGCAGTTTGACCGACAGGGCGGGAGAGCAGTACTTC
j_call: TRBJ2-5; d_call: TRBD1; clone_size: few; cdr3_length: 16; v_call: TRBV5-1; cdr3_aa: CASSEGTGGRGETQYF; cdr3_nt: TGCGCCAGCAGCGAAGGGACAGGGGGCAGGGGAGAGACCCAGTACTTC
j_call: TRBJ2-7; d_call: -; clone_size: -; cdr3_length: 14; v_call: TRBV7-2; cdr3_aa: CASSPQGNFYEQYF; cdr3_nt: TGTGCCAGCAGCCCGCAGGGAAATTTCTACGAGCAGTACTTC
j_call: TRBJ2-7; d_call: -; clone_size: few; cdr3_length: 13; v_call: TRBV5-1; cdr3_aa: CASSLGGRYEQYF; cdr3_nt: TGCGCCAGCAGCTTGGGGGGGCGTTACGAGCAGTACTTC
j_call: TRBJ2-2; d_call: TRBD1; clone_size: few; cdr3_length: 16; v_call: TRBV5-1; cdr3_aa: CASSMPRDRGTGELFF; cdr3_nt: TGCGCCAGCAGCATGCCCCGGGACAGGGGTACCGGGGAGCTGTTTTTT
j_call: TRBJ2-7; d_call: -; clone_size: -; cdr3_length: 15; v_call: TRBV29-1; cdr3_aa: CSVSGASGVIKEQYF; cdr3_nt: TGCAGCGTTTCCGGAGCGAGCGGCGTGATTAAGGAGCAGTACTTC
j_call: TRBJ2-2; d_call: TRBD1; clone_size: -; cdr3_length: 17; v_call: TRBV18; cdr3_aa: CASSPSIGQGVTGELFF; cdr3_nt: TGTGCCAGCTCACCGTCGATCGGACAGGGAGTTACCGGGGAGCTGTTTTTT
j_call: TRBJ1-4; d_call: -; clone_size: -; cdr3_length: 14; v_call: TRBV28; cdr3_aa: CASSMGPRGEKLFF; cdr3_nt: TGTGCCAGCAGCATGGGTCCGAGAGGTGAAAAACTGTTTTTT
j_call: TRBJ2-1; d_call: -; clone_size: -; cdr3_length: 13; v_call: TRBV29-1; cdr3_aa: CSGTWVEYNEQFF; cdr3_nt: TGCAGCGGGACTTGGGTGGAATACAATGAGCAGTTCTTC
j_call: TRBJ2-3; d_call: TRBD1; clone_size: -; cdr3_length: 15; v_call: TRBV5-4; cdr3_aa: CASSTGTGNTDTQYF; cdr3_nt: TGTGCCAGTTCTACCGGGACAGGGAACACAGATACGCAGTATTTT
j_call: TRBJ2-7; d_call: TRBD1; clone_size: -; cdr3_length: 12; v_call: TRBV2; cdr3_aa: CARDRGGVEQYF; cdr3_nt: TGTGCCAGGGACAGGGGAGGCGTCGAGCAGTACTTC
j_call: TRBJ2-5; d_call: -; clone_size: -; cdr3_length: 15; v_call: TRBV7-2; cdr3_aa: CASSLDRLYQETQYF; cdr3_nt: TGTGCCAGCAGCTTAGACAGGCTATACCAAGAGACCCAGTACTTC
j_call: TRBJ1-5; d_call: -; clone_size: -; cdr3_length: 16; v_call: TRBV28; cdr3_aa: CASTLNLRQYNQPQHF; cdr3_nt: TGTGCCAGCACCTTAAACCTAAGACAGTACAATCAGCCCCAGCATTTT